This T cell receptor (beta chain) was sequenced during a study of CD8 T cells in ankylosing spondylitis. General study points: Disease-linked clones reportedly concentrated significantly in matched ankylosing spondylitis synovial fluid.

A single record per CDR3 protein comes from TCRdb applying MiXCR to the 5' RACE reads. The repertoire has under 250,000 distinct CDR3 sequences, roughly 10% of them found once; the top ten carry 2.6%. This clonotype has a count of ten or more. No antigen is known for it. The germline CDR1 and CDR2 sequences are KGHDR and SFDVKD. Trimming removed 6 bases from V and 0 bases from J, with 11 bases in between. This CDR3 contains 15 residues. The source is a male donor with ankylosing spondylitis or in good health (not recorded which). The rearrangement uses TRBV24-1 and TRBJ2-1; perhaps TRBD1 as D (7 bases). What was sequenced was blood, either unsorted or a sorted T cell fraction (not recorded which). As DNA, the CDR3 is TGTGCCACCAGTCACCAGGGGGGCTCCTACAATGAGCAGTTCTTC. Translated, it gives CATSHQGGSYNEQFF.